The entry that follows covers one T cell receptor beta chain sequence. Its cognate antigen is unknown. The source of the sample is a study of CD8+CD57+ T cells in acquired aplastic anemia. Study-wide findings and caveats: The study identified twenty-nine CD8+ CDR3 sequences shared by patients and controls.

For CDR3 and TCR beta VDJ profiling, genomic DNA was the template used. TCRdb redid the calling of the reads with MiXCR, one entry per CDR3 protein. The sample carries just over 450,000 distinct CDR3 sequences, more than 25% recorded once. With 2 bases removed from V and 6 bases from J, the gap between germline ends came to 11 bases. CDR3 length: 13 amino acids. CDR1 GTSNPN and CDR2 SVGIG come from the germline V gene (reference sequence). CD8+CD57+ cell expansion, shown by flow cytometry, had occurred in the patients selected for sequencing. Every one of the patients had aplastic anemia (severe, acquired).

This chain uses TRBV30 with TRBJ1-5; D ambiguous. Sequences were obtained from sorted CD4+, CD8+, or CD8+CD57+ T cells (not recorded which) from PBMCs. This TCR derives from a human donor with aplastic anemia. CDR3 sequence reads: CAWSTERGQPQHF. As DNA, the CDR3 is TGTGCCTGGAGTACGGAACGAGGTCAGCCCCAGCATTTT.